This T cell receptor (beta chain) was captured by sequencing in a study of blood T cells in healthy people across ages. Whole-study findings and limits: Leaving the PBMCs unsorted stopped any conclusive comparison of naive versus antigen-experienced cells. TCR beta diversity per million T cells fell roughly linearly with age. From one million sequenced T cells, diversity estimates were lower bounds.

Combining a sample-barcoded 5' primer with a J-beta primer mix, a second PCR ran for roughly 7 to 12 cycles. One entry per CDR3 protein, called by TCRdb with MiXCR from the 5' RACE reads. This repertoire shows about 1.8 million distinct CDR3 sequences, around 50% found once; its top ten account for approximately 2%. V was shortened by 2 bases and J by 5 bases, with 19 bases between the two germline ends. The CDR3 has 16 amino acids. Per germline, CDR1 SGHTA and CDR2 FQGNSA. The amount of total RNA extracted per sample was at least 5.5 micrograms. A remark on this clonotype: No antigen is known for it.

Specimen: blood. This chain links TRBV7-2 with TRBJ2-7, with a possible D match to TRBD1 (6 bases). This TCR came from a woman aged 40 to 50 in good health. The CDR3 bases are TGTGCCAGCAGCTTACGAGGGGGAAGCACAAATGACGAGCAGTACTTC. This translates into CASSLRGGSTNDEQYF.